This TCR beta chain was retrieved from a study of blood T cell repertoires in COVID-19. For the study at large: The analysed material was cDNA or gDNA that came from T cells, B-cell-depleted T cells, or PBMCs.

Under the authors' procedure: Amplification of reference gene primers was used by the study to estimate nucleated cell counts. Generated by immunoSEQ multiplex PCR, the TCRdb table keeps only in-frame clones and is missing some. V and J calls plus clone size are reproduced from that table; the DNA served to infer D and trimming. Of 200,000 to 300,000 clones listed, about 89% are singletons. Losses at the gene ends were 2 bases for V and 0 bases for J; bases not matched to a gene: 7. The CDR3 extends over 17 amino acids. Germline V gene lookup returns CDR1 SGHTA and CDR2 FQGNSA. Sample: peripheral blood. The chain recombines TRBV7-2 with TRBJ2-3; 8 nucleotides align to TRBD2. The clonotype was recovered from a woman aged 60 to 75 who had recovered from COVID-19. The CDR3 nucleotides are TGTGCCAGCAGCTTACCAAGCGGGAGCCCTAGCACAGATACGCAGTATTTT. Its translation is CASSLPSGSPSTDTQYF.